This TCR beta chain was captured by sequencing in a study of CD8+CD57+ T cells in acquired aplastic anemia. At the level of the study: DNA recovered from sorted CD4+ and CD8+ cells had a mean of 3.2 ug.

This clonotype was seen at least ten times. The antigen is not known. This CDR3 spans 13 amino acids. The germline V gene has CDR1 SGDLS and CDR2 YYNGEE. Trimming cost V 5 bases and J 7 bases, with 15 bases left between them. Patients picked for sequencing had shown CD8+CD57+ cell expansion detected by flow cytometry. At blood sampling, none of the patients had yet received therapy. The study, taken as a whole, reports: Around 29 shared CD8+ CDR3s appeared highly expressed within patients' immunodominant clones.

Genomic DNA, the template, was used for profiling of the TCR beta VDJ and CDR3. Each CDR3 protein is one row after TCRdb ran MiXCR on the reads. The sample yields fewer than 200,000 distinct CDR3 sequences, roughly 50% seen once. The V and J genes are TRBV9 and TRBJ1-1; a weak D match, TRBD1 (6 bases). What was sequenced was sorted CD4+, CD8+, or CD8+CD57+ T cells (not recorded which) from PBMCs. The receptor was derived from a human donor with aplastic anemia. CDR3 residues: CASSEGVRGEAFF. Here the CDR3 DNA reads TGTGCCAGCAGTGAGGGGGTGAGGGGTGAAGCTTTCTTT.